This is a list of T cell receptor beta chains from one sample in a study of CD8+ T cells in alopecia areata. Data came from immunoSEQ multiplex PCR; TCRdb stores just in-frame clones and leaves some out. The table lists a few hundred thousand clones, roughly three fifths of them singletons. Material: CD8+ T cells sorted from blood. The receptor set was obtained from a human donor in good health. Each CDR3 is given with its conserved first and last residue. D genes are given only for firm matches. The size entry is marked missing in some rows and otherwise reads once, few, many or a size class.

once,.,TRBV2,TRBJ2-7,TGTGCCAGCAGGGGCGGGTCAGTCTACGAGCAGTACTTC,CASRGGSVYEQYF
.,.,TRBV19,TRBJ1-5,TGTGCCAGTAGTCCGGCGTTCGGGCAGCCCCAGCATTTT,CASSPAFGQPQHF
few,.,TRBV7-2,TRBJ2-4,TGTGCCAGCAGCGCCACCCCGGGACTAGCCAAAAACATTCAGTACTTC,CASSATPGLAKNIQYF
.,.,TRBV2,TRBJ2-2,TGTGCCAGCGAGGGGAGAACAGCCGGGGAGCTGTTTTTT,CASEGRTAGELFF
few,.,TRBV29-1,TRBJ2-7,TGCAGCGTTGAAGGGACAGACTCCTACGAGCAGTACTTC,CSVEGTDSYEQYF
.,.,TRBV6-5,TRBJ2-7,TGTGCCAGCAGTTACCGATTAGGAGGAGAGCAGTACTTC,CASSYRLGGEQYF
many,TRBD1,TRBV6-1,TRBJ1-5,TGTGCCAGCAGAGGACAGGTGGGCAATCAGCCCCAGCATTTT,CASRGQVGNQPQHF
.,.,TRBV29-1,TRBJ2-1,TGCAGCTTAAGACAGAGCAATGAGCAGTTCTTC,CSLRQSNEQFF
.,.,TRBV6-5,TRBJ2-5,TGTGCCACCACGGGTGGGGGCGGCCAAGAGACCCAGTACTTC,CATTGGGGQETQYF
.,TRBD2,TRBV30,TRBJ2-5,TGTGCCTGGACCTTCGGGACTAGCGGGGTTTGGTACCAGGACTTC,CAWTFGTSGVWYQDF
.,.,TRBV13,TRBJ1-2,TGTGCCAGCAGCTTAGGCTTTGTGGATGGCTACACCTTC,CASSLGFVDGYTF
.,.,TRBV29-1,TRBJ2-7,TGCAGCGTTCCTGGGACTTCCTCCGAGCAGTACTTC,CSVPGTSSEQYF
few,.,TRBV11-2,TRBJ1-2,TGTGCCAGCAGCTTAGGTGGGGCCTATGGCTACACCTTC,CASSLGGAYGYTF
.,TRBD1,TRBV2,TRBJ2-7,TGTGCCAGCTCTCAGGGGGCGGACCACGAGCAGTACTTC,CASSQGADHEQYF
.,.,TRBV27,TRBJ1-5,TGTGCCAGCAGCCTTAGGGAAGGATATCAGCCCCAGCATTTT,CASSLREGYQPQHF
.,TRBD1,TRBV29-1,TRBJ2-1,TGCAGCGTCGACAGGGGGCGGGGTGAGCAGTTCTTC,CSVDRGRGEQFF
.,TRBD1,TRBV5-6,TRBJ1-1,TGTGCCAGCAGCTTAGGGGGCAACACTGAAGCTTTCTTT,CASSLGGNTEAFF
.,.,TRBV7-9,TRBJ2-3,TGTGCCAGCAGCTTAGTTCTGGCGGGGTACACAGATACGCAGTATTTT,CASSLVLAGYTDTQYF
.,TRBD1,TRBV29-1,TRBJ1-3,TGCAGCGGATCGACAGGGGCACGAAACACCATATATTTT,CSGSTGARNTIYF
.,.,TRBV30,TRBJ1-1,TGTGCCTGGTGGGCAGGAGCGTGGAGGGTGAACACTGAAGCTTTCTTT,CAWWAGAWRVNTEAFF
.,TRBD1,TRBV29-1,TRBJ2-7,TGCAGTGGCCGGGACAGCACCTACGAGCAGTACTTC,CSGRDSTYEQYF
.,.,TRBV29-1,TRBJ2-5,TGCAGCGTTGAGAAGGGCGGTAAAGAGACCCAGTACTTC,CSVEKGGKETQYF
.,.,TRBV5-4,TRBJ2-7,TGTGCCAGCAGCCCCACGACGGGAGAGCAGTACTTC,CASSPTTGEQYF
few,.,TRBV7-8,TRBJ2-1,TGTGCCAGCAGCTTGATAGGATATGAGCAGTTCTTC,CASSLIGYEQFF
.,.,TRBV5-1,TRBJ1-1,TGCGCCAGCAGCGCCGGGAATGAAGCTTTCTTT,CASSAGNEAFF
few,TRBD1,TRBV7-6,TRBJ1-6,TGTGCCAGCAGGGCGACACAGGGGGCTAGGTCACCCCTCCACTTT,CASRATQGARSPLHF
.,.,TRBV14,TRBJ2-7,TGTGCCAGCAGCCAAGAGGGGATTAACTACGAGCAGTACTTC,CASSQEGINYEQYF
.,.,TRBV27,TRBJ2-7,TGTGCCAGCAGTTTAGGTGGGCACGAGCAGTACTTC,CASSLGGHEQYF
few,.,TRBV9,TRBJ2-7,TGTGCCAGCAGCCCTTATTCCGGGACCCGGCCGCACGAGCAGTACTTC,CASSPYSGTRPHEQYF
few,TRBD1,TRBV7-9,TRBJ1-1,TGTGCCAGCAGCTCCGGGACAGGTATGAACACTGAAGCTTTCTTT,CASSSGTGMNTEAFF